This T cell receptor (beta chain) originates from a study of HIV-infected children after antiretroviral therapy interruption. A 3' RACE protocol on RNA, with unique molecular identifiers, produced the TCR library. From the 3' RACE reads, TCRdb called clonotypes with MiXCR, one entry per CDR3 protein. This table holds about 50,000 distinct CDR3 sequences, roughly 4.5% found once. Treatment in this sample: PENTA 11 planned treatment interruption arm or continuous ART arm. Only samples with at least 5 million viable PBMCs qualified. Trimming took off 3 bases at V and 1 base at J, with 12 bases between the two ends. Germline loops: CDR1 DFQATT, CDR2 SNEGSKA (reference sequence). The CDR3 has 14 residues. This clonotype is medium-sized.

This TCR came from a pool of human donors with HIV. The rearrangement links TRBV20-1 to TRBJ1-1; perhaps TRBD1 as D (5 bases). The source material was CD45RA+ CD4+ T cells from PBMCs, pooled from several time points, sampled from a donor given antiretroviral therapy, either interrupted or continuous. Noted subset: naive CD4+ CD45RA+ CD45RO- T cells. CDR3 region: CSARVGGPNTEAFF. CDR3 coding DNA: TGCAGTGCTAGGGTTGGGGGTCCGAACACTGAAGCTTTCTTT.